These 16 T cell receptor beta chains were all obtained from the same sample, sequenced in a study of CD8 T cells in Susac syndrome. cDNA came from approximately 0.5 to 1 ug RNA primed by random hexamers. MiXCR was run by TCRdb on the immunoSEQ multiplex PCR reads, yielding one entry per CDR3 protein. The data show about 130,000 distinct CDR3 sequences, with around 96% seen just once and over 0.1% held by the top ten. Input material: CD4+ T cells from PBMCs. The origin of the receptors is a human donor in good health.

The CDR3 loop is CASSFKLARADTQYF. CDR3 sequence (DNA): TGTGCCAGCAGCTTCAAGCTAGCGCGGGCAGATACGCAGTATTTT. This sequence joins TRBV7-2 and TRBJ2-3; D may be TRBD2 (6 bases). This CDR3 comprises 15 residues. V was trimmed by 3 bases and J by 4 bases, leaving 14 bases between them. Looked up from germline, CDR1 is SGHTA and CDR2 is FQGNSA. Full variable domain (outside the CDR3, taken from reference TRBV7-2 and TRBJ2-3): GAGVSQSPSNKVTEKGKDVELRCDPISGHTALYWYRQSLGQGLEFLIYFQGNSAPDKSGLPSDRFSAERTGGSVSTLTIQRTQQEDSAVYLCASSFKLARADTQYFGPGTRLTVL.

The chain couples TRBV12-5 to TRBJ1-2, with D hard to call. The CDR3 totals 12 residues. CDR1 LGHNT and CDR2 FRNRAP come from the germline V gene. V gave up 5 bases and J gave up 10 bases, with 14 bases separating them. CDR3 sequence reads: CASGPGPPHYTF. CDR3 bases: TGTGCTAGTGGTCCTGGACCGCCCCACTACACCTTC.

The J gene is TRBJ2-3, the V gene TRBV29-1; tentative D call: TRBD2 (7 bases). From germline, CDR1 is SQVTM and CDR2 ANQGSEA. This CDR3 is 14 amino acids long. With 3 bases removed from V and 5 bases from J, the gap between germline ends came to 15 bases. Written as DNA, the CDR3 is TGCAGCGTTGACATCAGGGGAGGGCGAGATACGCAGTATTTT. Protein product: CSVDIRGGRDTQYF.

The count of this clonotype is one. This chain uses TRBV28 with TRBJ1-1, with D perhaps matching TRBD1 (5 bases). Trimming stripped 10 bases from V and 0 bases from J, with 12 bases between. This CDR3 contains 13 residues. In germline, CDR1 is MDHEN, CDR2 SYDVKM. CDR3 amino acids: CATLPTVNTEAFF. Here the CDR3 DNA reads TGTGCCACCCTGCCGACAGTGAACACTGAAGCTTTCTTT.

The gene calls are TRBV12-3 or TRBV12-4 and TRBJ2-1; a possible D gene is TRBD2 (5 bases). The CDR3 has 16 residues. Trimming shortened V by 5 bases and J by 0 bases, and 14 bases separated the two germline ends. The CDR3 region is CASSPLAPSSYNEQFF. CDR3 DNA: TGTGCCAGCAGTCCCCTAGCACCGAGCTCCTACAATGAGCAGTTCTTC.

The chain uses TRBV7-9 and TRBJ2-7; possibly TRBD2 for D (7 bases). The CDR3 spans 15 residues. Trimming removed 5 bases from V and 2 bases from J, with 16 bases in between. Germline assignment: CDR1 SEHNR and CDR2 FQNEAQ (reference sequence). The CDR3 DNA is TGTGCCAGCAGCGAGACCGGGGGGCCCACCTACGAGCAGTACTTC. Residues: CASSETGGPTYEQYF.

The rearrangement joins TRBV28 to TRBJ1-2; tentative D call: TRBD1 (5 bases). In germline, CDR1 is MDHEN, CDR2 SYDVKM. Deletions cut 2 bases from V and 8 bases from J, with 9 bases between. This CDR3 spans 12 amino acids. The CDR3 nucleotides are TGTGCCAGCAGTTTAAGGGAGGGGGGCTACACCTTC. Translation: CASSLREGGYTF.

The rearrangement uses TRBV7-8 and TRBJ2-2; 13 nucleotides align to TRBD2. Germline V lookup: CDR1 SGHVS, CDR2 FQNEAQ. V was clipped by 4 bases and J by 5 bases; unmatched bases: 16. This CDR3 spans 20 amino acids. The CDR3 DNA reads TGTGCCAGCAGCTCCTGGGGAATCGGGACTAGCGGGAAGGGGACCGGGGAGCTGTTTTTT. Translated: CASSSWGIGTSGKGTGELFF.

The rearrangement joins TRBV6-2 or TRBV6-3 to TRBJ2-1; the D gene could be TRBD1 or TRBD2 (5 bases each). This CDR3 comprises 13 residues. V gave up 8 bases and J gave up 3 bases, with 11 bases separating them. CDR1 and CDR2 (germline): MNHEY, SVGEGT. CDR3 sequence (DNA): TGTGCCAGCCGGGACCCAGGCTACAATGAGCAGTTCTTC. Translated: CASRDPGYNEQFF.

The chain has TRBV7-8 and TRBJ2-7, with 8 bases identical to TRBD2. V was pared by 2 bases and J by 0 bases, with 3 bases of the junction left unmatched. Per the germline V gene, CDR1 is SGHVS and CDR2 is FQNEAQ. The CDR3 length is 15 residues. The CDR3 DNA is TGTGCCAGCAGCTTAACTAGCGGCTACTCCTACGAGCAGTACTTC. Its translation is CASSLTSGYSYEQYF.

The chain's CDR3 is CASSYSKWALSSYEQYF. The CDR3 bases are TGTGCCAGCAGTTACTCGAAATGGGCTCTGAGCTCCTACGAGCAGTACTTC. The V gene is TRBV6-5, the J gene TRBJ2-7; D is ambiguous. Looked up from germline, CDR1 is MNHEY and CDR2 is SVGAGI. The CDR3 is 17 amino acids. With 0 bases removed from V and 0 bases from J, the gap between germline ends came to 15 bases.

The rearrangement joins TRBV10-3 to TRBJ2-3; D remains ambiguous. This CDR3 has 14 amino acids. In germline, CDR1 is ENHRY, CDR2 SYGVKD. The V end lost 11 bases, the J end lost 4 bases, and 19 bases lay between the germline ends. The CDR3 spells CASTPTSNADTQYF. CDR3 DNA: TGTGCCTCCACTCCGACGAGTAACGCAGATACGCAGTATTTT.

The chain uses TRBV13 and TRBJ1-5, with 8 bases aligning to TRBD1. V was clipped by 5 bases and J by 6 bases; unmatched bases: 6. The CDR3 loop spans 14 amino acids. CDR1 PRHDT and CDR2 FYEKMQ come from the germline V gene (reference sequence). The CDR3 DNA reads TGTGCCAGCAGCGCAAGGACAGGGCGTCAGCCCCAGCATTTT. Its protein is CASSARTGRQPQHF.

The genes are TRBV3-1 and TRBJ2-1, with TRBD1 matching over 10 bases. From germline, CDR1 is LGHDT and CDR2 YNNKEL (reference sequence). The CDR3 length is 15 residues. V was pared by 4 bases and J by 13 bases, with 13 bases of the junction left unmatched. The CDR3 protein is CASSRPGQGTRGQFF. CDR3 coding DNA: TGTGCCAGCAGCCGACCGGGACAGGGGACCCGAGGACAGTTCTTC.

The chain joins TRBV20-1 to TRBJ1-2, with D tentatively TRBD1 (5 bases). The length of the CDR3 is 14 residues. Per germline, CDR1 DFQATT and CDR2 SNEGSKA (reference sequence). Trimming cost V 6 bases and J 0 bases, with 14 bases left between them. CDR3 loop: CSAKDIRANYGYTF. CDR3 DNA sequence: TGCAGTGCCAAGGACATTCGGGCTAACTATGGCTACACCTTC.

This rearrangement joins TRBV27 to TRBJ1-4, with a possible D match to TRBD1 (6 bases). With 4 bases removed from V and 7 bases from J, the gap between germline ends came to 10 bases. The germline V gene has CDR1 MNHEY and CDR2 SMNVEV (reference sequence). The CDR3 length is 13 residues. The CDR3 reads CASSYREGEKLFF. The CDR3 DNA sequence: TGTGCCAGCAGTTACAGGGAAGGTGAAAAACTGTTTTTT.